This entry concerns a single T cell receptor beta chain. This entry is derived from a study of early T cells in non-severe SARS-CoV-2 infection. Across the whole study: Chains were unpaired, as sequencing was done on bulk RNA from unsorted whole blood.

Unique molecular identifiers were added to individual cDNA molecules. TCRdb fed the 5' RACE reads into MiXCR, producing one record per CDR3 protein. The sample holds approximately 71,000 distinct CDR3 sequences; around 12% are singletons and the top ten take roughly 2.5%. The V segment lost 6 bases and the J segment 3 bases; nucleotides outside the gene matches: 8. CDR1 MDHEN and CDR2 SYDVKM come from the germline V gene. The CDR3 totals 17 residues. The starting material was whole blood, obtained at baseline. The sequence was collected from an adult who was a healthcare worker with PCR-confirmed SARS-CoV-2 infection or an uninfected control (not recorded which). The V gene is TRBV28, the J gene TRBJ2-2; 12 bases are a match to TRBD1. The CDR3 reads CASRFRDRGPDTGELFF. DNA for the CDR3: TGTGCCAGCAGGTTCCGGGACAGGGGGCCGGACACCGGGGAGCTGTTTTTT.